This entry features one T cell receptor beta chain sequence. Its cognate antigen is unknown. From germline, CDR1 is MGHRA and CDR2 YSYEKL. Unmatched junction bases numbered 8, after V lost 4 bases and J lost 3 bases. This CDR3 is built from 15 residues. The sample belongs to a study of cytomegalovirus exposure and HLA in healthy donors. Looking at the study overall: A prior analysis found more than 90 million unique TCR beta sequences from about 179 million T cells. Study-level results: Testing in vitro showed a few CMV-associated chains specific for CMV antigens. Among TCR beta chains, those listed as cytomegalovirus-associated numbered around 160. Relative to equally common others, HLA-associated TCR beta chains showed greater clonal expansion in a later analysis.

A multiplex PCR was run with 60 Vbeta primers and 13 Jbeta primers. The assay was immunoSEQ multiplex PCR, and TCRdb's table has in-frame clones only and misses some. The clone table shows more than 95,000 clones, with the ten largest holding 2% to 2.5%. This receptor was obtained from a middle-aged man in good health and CMV-seronegative. The sample taken for sequencing was PBMCs. The V gene is TRBV4-1, the J gene TRBJ2-7; TRBD1 matches at 8 bases. CDR3: CASSRFMDRVYEQYF. For the CDR3, the DNA is TGCGCCAGCAGCCGTTTCATGGACAGGGTCTACGAGCAGTACTTC.